The 2 T cell receptor beta chains below all came from one sample that was sequenced in a study of shared clonotypes between healthy human individuals. Profiled with immunoSEQ multiplex PCR; TCRdb holds only in-frame clones, not every one. The sample holds fewer than 1.6 million clones, approximately 98.5% seen once. What was sequenced was naive CD4+ T cells sorted from blood. Documented subset: CD45RA+ positively selected. Receptors were obtained from a man aged 25-40 years in good health.

V and J are TRBV5-1 and TRBJ2-5, with D perhaps given as TRBD1 or TRBD2 (5 bases each). CDR3 length: 16 amino acids. Deletions cut 4 bases from V and 5 bases from J, with 21 bases between. Per germline, CDR1 SGHRS and CDR2 YFSETQ. CDR3 protein: CASSKTGTPYGETQYF. DNA of the CDR3: TGCGCCAGCAGCAAAACCGGGACCCCCTACGGGGAGACCCAGTACTTC.

The chain links TRBV15 to TRBJ2-1; weak D call: TRBD2 (6 bases). CDR1 and CDR2 (germline): LNHNV, YYDKDF (reference sequence). The CDR3 is 12 amino acids. The V end was cut by 0 bases, the J end by 13 bases, with 10 bases between. This chain's CDR3 is CATSREPGAQFF. In DNA form, the CDR3 reads TGTGCCACCAGCAGAGAACCGGGAGCCCAGTTCTTC.